The sequence of this TCR beta chain was determined in a study of blood T cells in healthy people across ages. V lost 1 base and J lost 15, with 19 bases in between. The CDR3 has 14 amino acids. Alongside a J-beta primer mix, a sample-barcoded 5' primer served in a second PCR lasting roughly 6 to 11 cycles. TCRdb used MiXCR to reprocess the 5' RACE reads, holding one entry per CDR3 protein. The sample consists of 1.8 million or so distinct CDR3 sequences, approximately 39% of them appearing once. V is TRBV12-3 or TRBV12-4 and J is TRBJ2-1; D might be TRBD1 or TRBD2, each matching 6 bases. Material for sequencing was blood. This clonotype was obtained from a human donor in good health. The chain's CDR3 is CASSLEAGATEGFF. CDR3 coding DNA: TGTGCCAGCAGTTTAGAGGCAGGGGCCACGGAGGGGTTCTTC.